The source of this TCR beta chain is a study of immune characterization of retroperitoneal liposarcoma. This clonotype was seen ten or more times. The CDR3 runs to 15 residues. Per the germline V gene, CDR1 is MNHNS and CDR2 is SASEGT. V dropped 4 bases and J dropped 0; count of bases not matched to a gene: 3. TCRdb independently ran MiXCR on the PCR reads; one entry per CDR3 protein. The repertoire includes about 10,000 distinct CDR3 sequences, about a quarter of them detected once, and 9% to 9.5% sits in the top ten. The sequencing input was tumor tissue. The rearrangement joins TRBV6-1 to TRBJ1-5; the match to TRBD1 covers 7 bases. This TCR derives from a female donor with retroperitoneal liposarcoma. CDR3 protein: CASSVRGFSNQPQHF. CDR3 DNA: TGTGCCAGCAGTGTCAGGGGGTTTAGCAATCAGCCCCAGCATTTT.